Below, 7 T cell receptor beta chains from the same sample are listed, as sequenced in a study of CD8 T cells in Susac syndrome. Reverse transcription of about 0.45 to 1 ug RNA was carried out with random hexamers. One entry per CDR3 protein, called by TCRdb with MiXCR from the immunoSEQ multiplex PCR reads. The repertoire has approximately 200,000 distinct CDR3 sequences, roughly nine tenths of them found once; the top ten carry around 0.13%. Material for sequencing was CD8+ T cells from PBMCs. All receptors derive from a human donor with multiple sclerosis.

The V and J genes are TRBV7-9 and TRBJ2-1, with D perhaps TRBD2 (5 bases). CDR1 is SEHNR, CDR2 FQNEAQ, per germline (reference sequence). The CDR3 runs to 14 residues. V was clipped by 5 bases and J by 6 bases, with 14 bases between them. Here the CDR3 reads CASSPPRGPNEQFF. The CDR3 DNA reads TGTGCCAGCAGCCCCCCCCGGGGTCCCAATGAGCAGTTCTTC. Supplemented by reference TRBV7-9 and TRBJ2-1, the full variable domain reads DTGVSQNPRHKITKRGQNVTFRCDPISEHNRLYWYRQTLGQGPEFLTYFQNEAQLEKSRLLSDRFSAERPKGSFSTLEIQRTEQGDSAMYLCASSPPRGPNEQFFGPGTRLTVL.

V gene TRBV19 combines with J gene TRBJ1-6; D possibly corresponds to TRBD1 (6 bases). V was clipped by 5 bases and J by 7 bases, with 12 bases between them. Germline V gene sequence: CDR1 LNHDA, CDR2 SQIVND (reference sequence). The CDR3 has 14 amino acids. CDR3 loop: CASSGDIPNSPLHF. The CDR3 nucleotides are TGTGCCAGTAGTGGGGACATACCCAATTCACCCCTCCACTTT.

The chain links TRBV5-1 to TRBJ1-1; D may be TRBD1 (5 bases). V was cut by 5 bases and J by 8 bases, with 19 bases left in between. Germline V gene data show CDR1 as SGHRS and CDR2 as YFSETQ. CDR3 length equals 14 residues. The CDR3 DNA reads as TGCGCCAGCAGGTCAAACCGGGGCCCGAACGAAGCTTTCTTT. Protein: CASRSNRGPNEAFF.

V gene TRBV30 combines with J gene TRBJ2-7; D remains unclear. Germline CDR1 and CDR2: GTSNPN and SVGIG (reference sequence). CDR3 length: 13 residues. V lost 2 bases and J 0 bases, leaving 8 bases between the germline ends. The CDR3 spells CAWSQGISYEQYF. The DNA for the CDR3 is TGTGCCTGGAGTCAAGGCATCTCCTACGAGCAGTACTTC.

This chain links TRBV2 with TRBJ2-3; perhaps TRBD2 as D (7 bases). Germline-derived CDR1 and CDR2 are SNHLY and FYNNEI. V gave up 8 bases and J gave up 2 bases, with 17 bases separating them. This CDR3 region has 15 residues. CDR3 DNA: TGTGCCAGCGGGGGTGCGGGGGCCTCCACAGATACGCAGTATTTT. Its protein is CASGGAGASTDTQYF.

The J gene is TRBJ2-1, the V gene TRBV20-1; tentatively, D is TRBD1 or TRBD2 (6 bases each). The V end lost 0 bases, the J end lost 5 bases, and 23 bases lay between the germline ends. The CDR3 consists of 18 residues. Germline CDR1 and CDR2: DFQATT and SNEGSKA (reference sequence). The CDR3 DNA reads TGCAGTGCTAGAGATCCGGTTGGGGGGCGGCTAGGGGACAATGAGCAGTTCTTC. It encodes CSARDPVGGRLGDNEQFF.

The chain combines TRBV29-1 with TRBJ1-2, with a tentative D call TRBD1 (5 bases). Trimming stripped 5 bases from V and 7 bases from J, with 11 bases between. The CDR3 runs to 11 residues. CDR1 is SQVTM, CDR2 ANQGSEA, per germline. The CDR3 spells CSVPGTGGYTF. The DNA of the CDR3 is TGCAGCGTTCCCGGGACTGGTGGCTACACCTTC.